The sequence of this T cell receptor (beta chain) was determined in a study of OX40 agonist ivuxolimab in advanced cancers. Study outcomes and limitations: Doses of 0.1 to 3.0 mg/kg were accompanied by clonal expansion of CD4+ and CD8+ blood T cells by week 6. Expanded peripheral T cells had an undetermined antigen specificity. Relative to CD4+, CD8+ T cells held more expanded clones on average.

The J segment lost 2 bases and the V segment lost 5 bases, leaving 5 bases of the junction unmatched. CDR1 and CDR2 from the germline V gene are PRHDT and FYEKMQ (reference sequence). The CDR3 extends over 15 amino acids. Comments on this clone: Its matching antigen is unknown.

Assay: immunoSEQ multiplex PCR; the TCRdb copy retains only in-frame clones and omits some. The sample includes roughly 7,000 clones, over 80% of them seen just once. The sequenced sample was CD4+ or CD8+ T cells sorted from blood, obtained in a trial of the OX40 agonist ivuxolimab. This chain links TRBV13 with TRBJ2-3; 9 bases align to TRBD2. This receptor was obtained from an adult with an advanced solid tumor such as melanoma, head and neck, liver or kidney cancer. CDR3 coding DNA: TGTGCCAGCAGCCTGCGGGGGGGAGACACAGATACGCAGTATTTT. Translating gives CASSLRGGDTDTQYF.